This T cell receptor (beta chain) was identified in a study of T cells after yellow fever vaccination. This clonotype was observed many times. The CDR3 has 17 residues. CDR1 MGHRA and CDR2 YSYEKL come from the germline V gene. V gave up 0 bases and J gave up 1 base; unmatched junction bases: 7. One entry per CDR3 protein, called by TCRdb with MiXCR from the 5' RACE reads. The data show some 220,000 distinct CDR3 sequences, approximately 3.3% seen once. The sample in question was CD4+ T cells sorted from PBMCs, obtained 10 days after the yellow fever booster vaccination. V is TRBV4-1 and J is TRBJ2-7; 9 positions agree with TRBD1. This sequence was found in a man aged 18 to 30 who received the YFV17D yellow fever vaccine. The CDR3 coding sequence is TGCGCCAGCAGCCAAGATATGGGACAGGGAGGGTCCTACGAGCAGTACGTC. Translated, it gives CASSQDMGQGGSYEQYV.